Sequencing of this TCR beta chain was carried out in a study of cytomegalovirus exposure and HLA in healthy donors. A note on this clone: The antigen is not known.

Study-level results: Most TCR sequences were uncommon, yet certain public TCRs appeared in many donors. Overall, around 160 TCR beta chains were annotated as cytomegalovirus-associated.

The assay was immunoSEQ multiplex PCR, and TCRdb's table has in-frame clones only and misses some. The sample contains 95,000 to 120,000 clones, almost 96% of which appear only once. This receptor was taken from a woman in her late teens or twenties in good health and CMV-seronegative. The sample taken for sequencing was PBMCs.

The CDR3 reads CASSPGTTNTEAFF. The CDR3 nucleotides are TGTGCCAGCAGTCCCGGGACAACGAACACTGAAGCTTTCTTT. The rearrangement links TRBV28 to TRBJ1-1, with a tentative D call TRBD1 (6 bases). Trimming shortened V by 5 bases and J by 1 base, and 11 bases separated the two germline ends. The CDR3 runs 14 residues. Germline V gene sequence: CDR1 MDHEN, CDR2 SYDVKM.